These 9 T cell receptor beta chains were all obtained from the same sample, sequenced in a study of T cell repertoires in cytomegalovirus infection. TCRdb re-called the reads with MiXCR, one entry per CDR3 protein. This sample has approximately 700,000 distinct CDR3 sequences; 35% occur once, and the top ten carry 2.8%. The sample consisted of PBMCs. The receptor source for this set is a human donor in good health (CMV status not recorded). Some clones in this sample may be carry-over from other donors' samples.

Here the CDR3 DNA reads TGTGCCAGCAGTCCTACGAGCGGGGGGGCCGGGGAGCTGTTTTTT. This encodes CASSPTSGGAGELFF. The chain is built from TRBV12-3 or TRBV12-4 and TRBJ2-2; TRBD2 aligns across 10 bases. This CDR3 region has 15 residues. J gave up 6 bases and V 5 bases, and 6 bases lay outside the gene matches.

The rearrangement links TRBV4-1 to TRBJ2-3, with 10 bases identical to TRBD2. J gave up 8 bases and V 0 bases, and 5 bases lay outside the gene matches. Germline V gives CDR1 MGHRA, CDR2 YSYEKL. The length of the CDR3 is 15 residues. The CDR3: CASSQDGAGGGTQYF. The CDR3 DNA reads TGCGCCAGCAGCCAAGACGGAGCGGGAGGGGGTACGCAGTATTTT.

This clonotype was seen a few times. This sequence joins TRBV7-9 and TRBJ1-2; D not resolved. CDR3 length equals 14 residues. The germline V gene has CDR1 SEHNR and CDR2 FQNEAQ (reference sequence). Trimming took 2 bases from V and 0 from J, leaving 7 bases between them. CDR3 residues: CASSLPGSNYGYTF. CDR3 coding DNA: TGTGCCAGCAGCTTACCGGGATCTAACTATGGCTACACCTTC.

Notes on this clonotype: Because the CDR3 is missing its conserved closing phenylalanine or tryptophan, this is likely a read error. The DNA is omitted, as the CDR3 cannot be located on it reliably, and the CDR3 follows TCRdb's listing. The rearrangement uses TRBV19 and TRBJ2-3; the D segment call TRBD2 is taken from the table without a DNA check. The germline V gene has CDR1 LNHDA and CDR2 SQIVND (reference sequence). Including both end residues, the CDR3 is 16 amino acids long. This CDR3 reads CASSDTSGRSVDTPYL.

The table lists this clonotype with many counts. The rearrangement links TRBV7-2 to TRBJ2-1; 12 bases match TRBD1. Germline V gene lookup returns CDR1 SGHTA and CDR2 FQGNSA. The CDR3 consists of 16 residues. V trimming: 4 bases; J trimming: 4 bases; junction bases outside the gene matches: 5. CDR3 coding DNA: TGTGCCAGCAGCTCCGGGACAGGGGGCAAATACAATGAGCAGTTCTTC. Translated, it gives CASSSGTGGKYNEQFF.

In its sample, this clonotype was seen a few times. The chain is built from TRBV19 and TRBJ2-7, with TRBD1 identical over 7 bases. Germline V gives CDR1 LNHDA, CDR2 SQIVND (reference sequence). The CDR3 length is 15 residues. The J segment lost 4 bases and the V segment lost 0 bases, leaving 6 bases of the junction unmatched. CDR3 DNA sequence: TGTGCCAGTAGTATAGATCGTGAACAGGGGTACGAGCAGTACTTC. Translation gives CASSIDREQGYEQYF.

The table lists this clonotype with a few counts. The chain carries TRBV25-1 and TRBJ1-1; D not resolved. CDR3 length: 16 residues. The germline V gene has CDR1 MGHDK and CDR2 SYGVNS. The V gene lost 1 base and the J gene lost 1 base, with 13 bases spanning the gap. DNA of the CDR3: TGTGCCAGCAGTGAATTCCGTTACGGCCAGAACACTGAAGCTTTCTTT. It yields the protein CASSEFRYGQNTEAFF.

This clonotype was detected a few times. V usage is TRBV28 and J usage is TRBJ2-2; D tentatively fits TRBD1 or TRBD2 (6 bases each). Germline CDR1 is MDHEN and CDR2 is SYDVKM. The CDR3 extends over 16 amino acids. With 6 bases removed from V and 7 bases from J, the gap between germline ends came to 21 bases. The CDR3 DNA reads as TGTGCCAGCAGACCGTCCGGGTCGGAGGGGGGCGGGGAGCTGTTTTTT. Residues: CASRPSGSEGGGELFF.

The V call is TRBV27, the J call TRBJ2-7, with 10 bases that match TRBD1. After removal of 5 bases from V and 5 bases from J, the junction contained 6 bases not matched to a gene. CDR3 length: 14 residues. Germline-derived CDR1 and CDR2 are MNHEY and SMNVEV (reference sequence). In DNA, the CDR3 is TGTGCCAGCAGTACTGGGACAGGGGTGAACGAGCAGTACTTC. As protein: CASSTGTGVNEQYF.